This entry lists 30 T cell receptor beta chains sequenced from one sample in a study of blood T cell repertoires in COVID-19 (dated by TCRdb to about 2020). The method behind the library was the immunoSEQ multiplex PCR assay. Sourced from immuneACCESS, this table was stored by TCRdb with only in-frame sequences that have V and J called. A share of the clones is absent; for the studies checked, an unresolved V gene accounts for under half, and the remainder has no known explanation. This sample has approximately 260,000 clones in its table, and 85% to 90% of those were observed once. The leading ten clones occupy under 2.5% of the sample. Sequencing was done on a sample of PBMCs or T cells enriched from blood (not recorded which). The origin of the receptors is a woman aged 55-75 years who had recovered from COVID-19.

The chain has TRBV11-3 and TRBJ2-7; 10 positions match TRBD2. This CDR3 spans 14 amino acids. The J segment lost 5 bases and the V segment lost 4 bases, leaving 5 bases of the junction unmatched. Germline V lookup: CDR1 SGHNT, CDR2 YENEEA. Here the CDR3 reads CASSWGLAGDEQYF. Written as DNA, the CDR3 is TGTGCCAGCAGCTGGGGGCTAGCGGGAGACGAGCAGTACTTC.

This clone has just one count. This chain links TRBV3-1 (or the pseudogene TRBV3-2) with TRBJ1-2; D is unclear. Trimming removed 4 bases from V and 6 bases from J, with 9 bases in between. The CDR3 has 12 residues. Germline V gene lookup returns CDR1 LGHDT and CDR2 YNNKEL (reference sequence). The CDR3 reads CASSRSEDGYTF. The CDR3, as DNA: TGTGCCAGCAGCCGATCTGAGGATGGCTACACCTTC.

The chain joins TRBV12-3 or TRBV12-4 to TRBJ2-1, with D unresolved. The CDR3 contains 13 residues. The V gene lost 3 bases and the J gene lost 3 bases, with 6 bases spanning the gap. CDR3 bases: TGTGCCAGCAGTTTGGGCAGCTACAATGAGCAGTTCTTC. Translated, it gives CASSLGSYNEQFF.

The chain combines TRBV5-1 with TRBJ1-1; 8 bases are shared with TRBD1. Germline assignment: CDR1 SGHRS and CDR2 YFSETQ. CDR3 length: 14 amino acids. The V gene end was trimmed by 5 bases and the J gene end by 3 bases; junction bases not matched to a gene: 6. CDR3 sequence: CASRLTGADTEAFF. CDR3 nucleotide sequence: TGCGCCAGCAGATTGACAGGGGCGGACACTGAAGCTTTCTTT.

This clone appeared a single time. The J gene is TRBJ2-3, the V gene TRBV27; 8 nucleotides line up with TRBD2. CDR1 MNHEY and CDR2 SMNVEV come from the germline V gene (reference sequence). Trimming removed 2 bases from V and 7 bases from J; junction bases left unmatched: 5. This CDR3 spans 14 amino acids. CDR3 DNA sequence: TGTGCCAGCAGTTTACTAGCGGGTTCTAATACGCAGTATTTT. It is translated as CASSLLAGSNTQYF.

The gene calls are TRBV7-2 and TRBJ2-3, with a tentative D call TRBD2 (5 bases). Germline CDR1 SGHTA, CDR2 FQGNSA. Trimming left V 5 bases short and J 0 bases short, with 18 bases between. The CDR3 is 17 amino acids. The CDR3 DNA follows: TGTGCCAGCAGCCCAAGACTAACCCTCCTTAGCACAGATACGCAGTATTTT. It is translated as CASSPRLTLLSTDTQYF.

V gene TRBV25-1 combines with J gene TRBJ1-1, with 7 nucleotides matching TRBD1. CDR1 is MGHDK and CDR2 is SYGVNS in the germline V gene. Trimming removed 6 bases from V and 1 base from J; junction bases left unmatched: 2. CDR3 length equals 13 residues. The CDR3 sequence: CASRGTENTEAFF. CDR3 DNA sequence: TGTGCCAGCAGGGGGACAGAGAACACTGAAGCTTTCTTT.

This chain connects TRBV5-1 to TRBJ2-2; 8 bases are a match to TRBD1. The J segment lost 5 bases and the V segment lost 4 bases, leaving 7 bases of the junction unmatched. Germline values: CDR1 SGHRS, CDR2 YFSETQ. There are 15 residues in the CDR3. The CDR3 DNA follows: TGCGCCAGCAGCGCCACCACAGGGGGAACCGGGGAGCTGTTTTTT. Translating gives CASSATTGGTGELFF.

The chain couples TRBV24-1 to TRBJ1-5; D gene unclear. Between the trimmed V and J ends, which lost 4 bases and 6 bases, there was a span of 9 bases. The germline gives CDR1 KGHDR, CDR2 SFDVKD. This CDR3 has 13 residues. CDR3 protein: CATSDLAGQPQHF. The CDR3, as DNA: TGTGCCACCAGTGACCTTGCGGGTCAGCCCCAGCATTTT.

J is TRBJ1-5 and V is TRBV15; the match to TRBD1 covers 7 bases. This CDR3 has 13 residues. After removal of 5 bases from V and 7 bases from J, the junction contained 5 bases not matched to a gene. Germline CDR1 LNHNV, CDR2 YYDKDF (reference sequence). DNA of the CDR3: TGTGCCACCAGCGACAGGGTGGAACAGCCCCAGCATTTT. This translates into CATSDRVEQPQHF.

This chain joins TRBV19 and TRBJ2-7; D remains unclear. The V end was cut by 5 bases, the J end by 9 bases, with 14 bases between. The CDR3 sequence is 12 residues long. Germline V lookup: CDR1 LNHDA, CDR2 SQIVND (reference sequence). The chain's CDR3 is CASSADTGRQYF. CDR3 DNA: TGTGCCAGTAGTGCCGACACCGGTCGGCAGTACTTC.

This rearrangement joins TRBV9 to TRBJ2-3, with 7 bases identical to TRBD1. V lost 4 bases to trimming and J lost 1 base; unmatched junction nucleotides: 3. Germline V gives CDR1 SGDLS, CDR2 YYNGEE. The CDR3 covers 14 residues. The CDR3 DNA is TGTGCCAGCAGCCCCGGACAGGGCACAGATACGCAGTATTTT. Residues: CASSPGQGTDTQYF.

V is TRBV5-1 and J is TRBJ1-2; D ambiguous. Trimming took off 0 bases at V and 0 bases at J, with 6 bases between the two ends. Germline values: CDR1 SGHRS, CDR2 YFSETQ. The CDR3 consists of 14 residues. The CDR3 sequence is CASSLGVSNYGYTF. CDR3 sequence (DNA): TGCGCCAGCAGCTTGGGAGTATCTAACTATGGCTACACCTTC.

The chain carries TRBV19 and TRBJ2-5; a possible D gene is TRBD2 (7 bases). The CDR3 consists of 14 residues. V was clipped by 9 bases and J by 5 bases, with 19 bases between them. Looked up from germline, CDR1 is LNHDA and CDR2 is SQIVND (reference sequence). DNA of the CDR3: TGTGCCAGCGGGGGGACACGCCTTCGCGAGACCCAGTACTTC. Translated, it gives CASGGTRLRETQYF.

This clone was seen only a few times. The rearrangement uses TRBV15 and TRBJ2-2; 9 bases agree with TRBD1. The trim removed 3 bases at V and 7 bases at J, leaving 3 bases unmatched. Germline loops: CDR1 LNHNV, CDR2 YYDKDF (reference sequence). The CDR3 is 14 amino acids. The CDR3 DNA sequence: TGTGCCACCAGCAGGGGACAGGGTGGCGGGGAGCTGTTTTTT. Its translation is CATSRGQGGGELFF.

This clone is a singleton in its sample. CDR3 loop: CASSPLCYEQYF. The DNA of the CDR3 is TGTGCCAGCAGCCCCCTTTGCTACGAGCAGTACTTC. The chain combines TRBV21-1 with TRBJ2-7; the DNA was not compared with TRBD2, the D call given in the table. TRBV21-1 is tagged as a pseudogene. The CDR3 loop spans 12 amino acids.

The rearrangement uses TRBV5-1 and TRBJ2-2, with a weak D call TRBD2 (6 bases). This CDR3 contains 16 residues. Trimming left V 9 bases short and J 4 bases short, with 22 bases between. Germline lookup yields CDR1 SGHRS and CDR2 YFSETQ. CDR3 DNA: TGCGCCACTACAGGTTCCGGGACTGGGCTCACCGGGGAGCTGTTTTTT. Its translation is CATTGSGTGLTGELFF.

The chain has TRBV20-1 and TRBJ2-5, with D possibly being TRBD1 (5 bases). Germline V gene lookup returns CDR1 DFQATT and CDR2 SNEGSKA (reference sequence). The CDR3 spans 11 residues. V was trimmed by 6 bases and J by 4 bases, leaving 9 bases between them. CDR3 residues: CSAVQGETQYF. DNA for the CDR3: TGCAGTGCCGTCCAGGGAGAGACCCAGTACTTC.

As for this clone: This sample includes further DNA sequences coding for the same CDR3. The chain joins TRBV2 to TRBJ1-5; D remains ambiguous. CDR1 and CDR2 (germline): SNHLY, FYNNEI. V lost 4 bases to trimming and J lost 0 bases, with 7 bases between them. CDR3 length: 14 amino acids. The CDR3 region is CASSGGDSNQPQHF. The CDR3 region has the DNA TGTGCCAGCAGTGGTGGAGATAGCAATCAGCCCCAGCATTTT.

V usage is TRBV5-1 and J usage is TRBJ2-5; TRBD1 agrees at 7 bases. CDR1 is SGHRS and CDR2 is YFSETQ in the germline V gene. The J segment lost 5 bases and the V segment lost 0 bases, leaving 4 bases of the junction unmatched. This CDR3 has 14 residues. The CDR3 sequence: CASSLGQGAETQYF. The CDR3 DNA sequence: TGCGCCAGCAGCTTGGGACAGGGTGCGGAGACCCAGTACTTC.

The count of this clone is one. The chain couples TRBV28 to TRBJ2-5; the D is unclear. CDR1 is MDHEN, CDR2 SYDVKM, per germline. The CDR3 has 14 amino acids. Trimming stripped 3 bases from V and 2 bases from J, with 10 bases between. CDR3 in amino acids: CASSFLGGQETQYF. CDR3 DNA sequence: TGTGCCAGCAGTTTCCTCGGCGGTCAAGAGACCCAGTACTTC.

The table lists this clone with a few counts. This rearrangement joins TRBV2 to TRBJ2-7; D gene unclear. CDR1 is SNHLY and CDR2 is FYNNEI in the germline V gene. Trimming pared 2 bases from V and 12 bases from J, leaving 11 bases between. This CDR3 contains 11 residues. The CDR3 loop reads CASSEYPVAYF. CDR3 nucleotides: TGTGCCAGCAGTGAATATCCCGTGGCGTACTTC.

The chain carries TRBV7-9 and TRBJ1-4, with D maybe TRBD1 (6 bases). This CDR3 has 14 amino acids. The germline V and J ends were trimmed by 4 bases and 3 bases, with 9 bases remaining between them. Per germline, CDR1 SEHNR and CDR2 FQNEAQ (reference sequence). The CDR3 DNA follows: TGTGCCAGCAGCTCAGGGGTCGCTAATGAAAAACTGTTTTTT. It yields the protein CASSSGVANEKLFF.

The V gene is TRBV28, the J gene TRBJ1-2, with TRBD1 matching over 9 bases. Unmatched junction bases numbered 18, after V lost 11 bases and J lost 8 bases. The CDR3 is 15 residues long. CDR1 and CDR2 from the germline V gene are MDHEN and SYDVKM. The CDR3 sequence: CAGSSGTGTSWGYTF. In DNA, the CDR3 is TGTGCCGGATCCTCTGGGACAGGGACTTCATGGGGCTACACCTTC.

The chain carries TRBV11-3 and TRBJ1-5, with 8 bases that match TRBD1. CDR1 SGHNT and CDR2 YENEEA come from the germline V gene. CDR3 size: 16 residues. The V segment lost 1 base and the J segment 2 bases; nucleotides outside the gene matches: 4. CDR3 in DNA: TGTGCCAGCAGCTTAGGGGGACAGGCGGGCAATCAGCCCCAGCATTTT. Translated, it gives CASSLGGQAGNQPQHF.

The genes are TRBV19 and TRBJ1-2; TRBD1 matches 7 bases. The CDR3 spans 13 residues. Germline V gene data show CDR1 as LNHDA and CDR2 as SQIVND (reference sequence). V shed 3 bases and J 4 bases; nucleotides not matched to a gene: 2. The CDR3 DNA reads as TGTGCCAGTAGTATCGGGACAGTCTATGGCTACACCTTC. Translated: CASSIGTVYGYTF.

J is TRBJ1-5 and V is TRBV28; 9 bases match TRBD1. The CDR3 totals 14 residues. The germline CDR1 and CDR2 sequences are MDHEN and SYDVKM. The ends lost 4 bases at V and 8 bases at J; junction bases unmatched: 6. CDR3 bases: TGTGCCAGCAGTTCGAGGACAGGGGTGAAGCCCCAGCATTTT. It is translated as CASSSRTGVKPQHF.

This clone turned up a few times. The J gene is TRBJ2-1, the V gene TRBV4-1; TRBD2 matches 7 bases. This CDR3 is 15 amino acids long. V was pared by 3 bases and J by 7 bases, with 9 bases of the junction left unmatched. Germline V gene data show CDR1 as MGHRA and CDR2 as YSYEKL. The CDR3 bases are TGCGCCAGCAGCCAGGGCCTTGGCGGGGGAAATGAGCAGTTCTTC. Its protein product is CASSQGLGGGNEQFF.

The V call is TRBV5-1, the J call TRBJ2-7; 10 positions agree with TRBD2. The CDR3 is made up of 21 amino acids. After removal of 0 bases from V and 1 base from J, the junction contained 19 bases not matched to a gene. Germline V gene data show CDR1 as SGHRS and CDR2 as YFSETQ. Written as DNA, the CDR3 is TGCGCCAGCAGCTTGGTAGGTCGGGCTAGCGGGAGTCCCATGGGGTCCTACGAGCAGTACTTC. It specifies CASSLVGRASGSPMGSYEQYF.

V gene TRBV18 combines with J gene TRBJ2-3, with D perhaps TRBD1 (5 bases). The CDR3 contains 16 residues. V was trimmed by 3 bases and J by 0 bases, leaving 13 bases between them. Germline-derived CDR1 and CDR2 are KGHSH and LQKENI. The CDR3 region is CASSPSRQPSTDTQYF. For the CDR3, the DNA is TGTGCCAGCTCACCGTCCCGACAGCCTAGCACAGATACGCAGTATTTT.